A selection of T cell receptor beta chains follows, all from one sample in a study of shared clonotypes between healthy human individuals. Clones were read by immunoSEQ multiplex PCR, and TCRdb kept only the in-frame ones, dropping some. Among fewer than 3 million clones, around 90% were seen once, and the ten largest hold roughly 0.34%. Sequencing input: naive CD4+ T cells from PBMCs. All receptors derive from a man younger than 35 in good health. Some clones in this sample may be carry-over from other donors' samples. CDR3s include the opening cysteine and the closing phenylalanine or tryptophan. Each record gives: CDR3 DNA, CDR3 protein, V gene, clone size, D gene, J gene. D genes are given only for firm matches. The size field is filled for only some rows; it gives once, few, many or a size class.

cdr3_nt: TGTGCCAGCAGCCCAGGGACTAGCGGGAGGGGAAAGCTGTTTTTT
cdr3_aa: CASSPGTSGRGKLFF
v_call: TRBV27
clone_size: -
d_call: TRBD2
j_call: TRBJ2-2

cdr3_nt: TGTGCCAGCAGCTTGGCACTAGCGGCACCCTACAATGAGCAGTTCTTC
cdr3_aa: CASSLALAAPYNEQFF
v_call: TRBV5-4
clone_size: -
d_call: TRBD2
j_call: TRBJ2-1

cdr3_nt: TGTGCCAGCAGCGCGGACGGATTGAACACTGAAGCTTTCTTT
cdr3_aa: CASSADGLNTEAFF
v_call: TRBV9
clone_size: few
d_call: -
j_call: TRBJ1-1

cdr3_nt: TGTGCCACCGGAGGGGTCCAGATGCCGAAGGCTTTCTTT
cdr3_aa: CATGGVQMPKAFF
v_call: TRBV28
clone_size: few
d_call: -
j_call: TRBJ1-1

cdr3_nt: TGCGCCAGCAGCTTGGGGCGAAACACTGAAGCTTTCTTT
cdr3_aa: CASSLGRNTEAFF
v_call: TRBV5-1
clone_size: few
d_call: -
j_call: TRBJ1-1

cdr3_nt: TGTGCCAGGACGGCCGATACTACCTACGAGCAGTACTTC
cdr3_aa: CARTADTTYEQYF
v_call: TRBV7-9
clone_size: -
d_call: -
j_call: TRBJ2-7

cdr3_nt: TGTGCCAGCAGTTCCGGGACAGTACCCTACGAGCAGTACTTC
cdr3_aa: CASSSGTVPYEQYF
v_call: TRBV28
clone_size: -
d_call: TRBD1
j_call: TRBJ2-7

cdr3_nt: TGCGCCAGCAGTCAATCTCGGGCAGGGGCCATCTACGAGCAGTACTTC
cdr3_aa: CASSQSRAGAIYEQYF
v_call: TRBV23-1
clone_size: once
d_call: -
j_call: TRBJ2-7

cdr3_nt: TGTGCCACTGAAAGGGGGCCAGATAATACGCAGTATTTT
cdr3_aa: CATERGPDNTQYF
v_call: TRBV10-3
clone_size: -
d_call: TRBD1
j_call: TRBJ2-3

cdr3_nt: TGCGCCAGCAGTCAAGGGAAGGTGGGGAGGAGATATGGCTACACCTTC
cdr3_aa: CASSQGKVGRRYGYTF
v_call: TRBV23-1
clone_size: -
d_call: -
j_call: TRBJ1-2

cdr3_nt: TGTGCCAGCAGTTTATATGGGGTTGTGGAGACCCAGTACTTC
cdr3_aa: CASSLYGVVETQYF
v_call: TRBV28
clone_size: -
d_call: -
j_call: TRBJ2-5

cdr3_nt: TGTGCCAGCTCACCAGGACTAGCGGGAGATATCATTCAGTACTTC
cdr3_aa: CASSPGLAGDIIQYF
v_call: TRBV18
clone_size: -
d_call: TRBD2
j_call: TRBJ2-4

cdr3_nt: TGTGCCAGTAGTATCGGGGGACTAGCGGGAGTGGTCTACGAGCAGTACTTC
cdr3_aa: CASSIGGLAGVVYEQYF
v_call: TRBV19
clone_size: -
d_call: TRBD2
j_call: TRBJ2-7

cdr3_nt: TGCAGTGCTAGTACGAACAATGAGCAGTTCTTC
cdr3_aa: CSASTNNEQFF
v_call: TRBV20-1
clone_size: -
d_call: -
j_call: TRBJ2-1

cdr3_nt: TGTGCCAGCAGCCAAACCGACAGATTTAACTATGGCTACACCTTC
cdr3_aa: CASSQTDRFNYGYTF
v_call: TRBV5-5
clone_size: -
d_call: -
j_call: TRBJ1-2

cdr3_nt: TGTGCCAGCAGCTTGGACTCCTACAATGAGCAGTTCTTC
cdr3_aa: CASSLDSYNEQFF
v_call: TRBV28
clone_size: -
d_call: -
j_call: TRBJ2-1

cdr3_nt: TGTGCCTGGAGCAGGGGGCTAGCGGGAGATGAGACCCAGTACTTC
cdr3_aa: CAWSRGLAGDETQYF
v_call: TRBV30
clone_size: once
d_call: TRBD2
j_call: TRBJ2-5

cdr3_nt: TGTGCCTGTGCCAGGGAAGATACGCAGTATTTT
cdr3_aa: CACAREDTQYF
v_call: TRBV30
clone_size: -
d_call: -
j_call: TRBJ2-3

cdr3_nt: TGTGCCAGCAGTCGCAGGGGGCTTGCTCCAGATACGCAGTATTTT
cdr3_aa: CASSRRGLAPDTQYF
v_call: TRBV27
clone_size: -
d_call: TRBD1
j_call: TRBJ2-3

cdr3_nt: TGTGCCAGCACCCAAAGGACTGCCCAAGAGACCCAGTACTTC
cdr3_aa: CASTQRTAQETQYF
v_call: TRBV2
clone_size: -
d_call: -
j_call: TRBJ2-5

cdr3_nt: TGTGCCAGTACCGCCTTGGACAGTTACAATCAGCCCCAGCATTTT
cdr3_aa: CASTALDSYNQPQHF
v_call: TRBV19
clone_size: -
d_call: -
j_call: TRBJ1-5

cdr3_nt: TGCGCCAGCAGCCATTGGACTAGCGGGGGCACCGGGGAGCTGTTTTTT
cdr3_aa: CASSHWTSGGTGELFF
v_call: TRBV4-1
clone_size: once
d_call: TRBD2
j_call: TRBJ2-2

cdr3_nt: TGTGCCAGCAGTCCCCATGCAGCCTACGAGCAGTACTTC
cdr3_aa: CASSPHAAYEQYF
v_call: TRBV28
clone_size: -
d_call: -
j_call: TRBJ2-7

cdr3_nt: TGTGCCAGTAGTACAGGCGCAGCGGGCTACGAGCAGTACTTC
cdr3_aa: CASSTGAAGYEQYF
v_call: TRBV19
clone_size: -
d_call: -
j_call: TRBJ2-7

cdr3_nt: TGCGCCAGCGGTACAGGAAACCAAGAGACCCAGTACTTC
cdr3_aa: CASGTGNQETQYF
v_call: TRBV5-1
clone_size: -
d_call: -
j_call: TRBJ2-5

cdr3_nt: TGTGCCAGCAGCTTACAATCGACAGGGAGGACCTACGAGCAGTACTTC
cdr3_aa: CASSLQSTGRTYEQYF
v_call: TRBV7-9
clone_size: -
d_call: -
j_call: TRBJ2-7

cdr3_nt: TGTGCCAGCAGTTTACTGGCCCTTCAGGGAGGACTGTTTTTT
cdr3_aa: CASSLLALQGGLFF
v_call: TRBV28
clone_size: -
d_call: -
j_call: TRBJ1-4

cdr3_nt: TGCGCCAGCAGCCATGAACCCATGTTTAGGGCTTTCTTT
cdr3_aa: CASSHEPMFRAFF
v_call: TRBV4-1
clone_size: -
d_call: -
j_call: TRBJ1-1

cdr3_nt: TGTGCCAGCAGCGTAAGGGCATTAGGTGACACTGAAGCTTTCTTT
cdr3_aa: CASSVRALGDTEAFF
v_call: TRBV9
clone_size: -
d_call: -
j_call: TRBJ1-1

cdr3_nt: TGTGCCAGCAGTGAAATGGGGAGAGGCACCGGGGAGCTGTTTTTT
cdr3_aa: CASSEMGRGTGELFF
v_call: TRBV25-1
clone_size: -
d_call: -
j_call: TRBJ2-2

cdr3_nt: TGCAGTGACGGGGGGACCTATGGCTACACCTTC
cdr3_aa: CSDGGTYGYTF
v_call: TRBV20-1
clone_size: -
d_call: -
j_call: TRBJ1-2

cdr3_nt: TGTGCCAGCAGCTTAGGGACCTCGGGACAGCCCCAGCATTTT
cdr3_aa: CASSLGTSGQPQHF
v_call: TRBV11-2
clone_size: -
d_call: -
j_call: TRBJ1-5

cdr3_nt: TGTGCCAGCAGTTTAAGGGGACAGAATTCACCCCTCCACTTT
cdr3_aa: CASSLRGQNSPLHF
v_call: TRBV28
clone_size: -
d_call: TRBD1
j_call: TRBJ1-6

cdr3_nt: TGTGCCAGCAGCGCGGGGGACACCTACGAGCAGTACTTC
cdr3_aa: CASSAGDTYEQYF
v_call: TRBV9
clone_size: -
d_call: -
j_call: TRBJ2-7

cdr3_nt: TGTGCCAGCAGCGGATTCGACAGGGGAAACTATGGCTACACCTTC
cdr3_aa: CASSGFDRGNYGYTF
v_call: TRBV6-1
clone_size: -
d_call: TRBD1
j_call: TRBJ1-2

cdr3_nt: TGCAGCGTTGGGCACGGCAATCAGCCCCAGCATTTT
cdr3_aa: CSVGHGNQPQHF
v_call: TRBV29-1
clone_size: once
d_call: -
j_call: TRBJ1-5

cdr3_nt: TGTGCCAGCAGTGAGGGAGGGCTAGCGGGAGACGAGCAGTACTTC
cdr3_aa: CASSEGGLAGDEQYF
v_call: TRBV6-6
clone_size: -
d_call: TRBD2
j_call: TRBJ2-7

cdr3_nt: TGTGCCAGCAGTGGATTAGCGGGGGCATCGGAGCAGTTCTTC
cdr3_aa: CASSGLAGASEQFF
v_call: TRBV6-4
clone_size: -
d_call: TRBD2
j_call: TRBJ2-1

cdr3_nt: TGTGCCAGCTCACCACCGATGATCACCCACGAGCAGTACTTC
cdr3_aa: CASSPPMITHEQYF
v_call: TRBV18
clone_size: -
d_call: -
j_call: TRBJ2-7

cdr3_nt: TGTGCCAGCCGGGACGCCTCCTACGAGCAGTACTTC
cdr3_aa: CASRDASYEQYF
v_call: TRBV2
clone_size: -
d_call: -
j_call: TRBJ2-7

cdr3_nt: TGTGCCAGCAGTCAAACCGACAGGGCCTATGGCTACACCTTC
cdr3_aa: CASSQTDRAYGYTF
v_call: TRBV28
clone_size: -
d_call: TRBD1
j_call: TRBJ1-2

cdr3_nt: TGTGCCTGGAGGGGCGGGAGGCGTTCCGGGGAGCTGTTTTTT
cdr3_aa: CAWRGGRRSGELFF
v_call: TRBV30
clone_size: -
d_call: TRBD2
j_call: TRBJ2-2

cdr3_nt: TGCAGCGTTGACGCAGGGTCGTACTATGGCTACACCTTC
cdr3_aa: CSVDAGSYYGYTF
v_call: TRBV29-1
clone_size: -
d_call: -
j_call: TRBJ1-2

cdr3_nt: TGTGCCAGCAGTTTTACCTCAAGGAACACTGAAGCTTTCTTT
cdr3_aa: CASSFTSRNTEAFF
v_call: TRBV6-6
clone_size: -
d_call: -
j_call: TRBJ1-1

cdr3_nt: TGCAGCGTTGTTCCCGGCACAGATACGCAGTATTTT
cdr3_aa: CSVVPGTDTQYF
v_call: TRBV29-1
clone_size: -
d_call: -
j_call: TRBJ2-3

cdr3_nt: TGCGCCAGCAGCTTTGGGACAGGGTCTGGCGAGCAGTACTTC
cdr3_aa: CASSFGTGSGEQYF
v_call: TRBV5-1
clone_size: -
d_call: TRBD1
j_call: TRBJ2-7

cdr3_nt: TGTGCCAGCAGCATGACAGGGGGTTACTCCTACGAGCAGTACTTC
cdr3_aa: CASSMTGGYSYEQYF
v_call: TRBV6-5
clone_size: -
d_call: TRBD1
j_call: TRBJ2-7

cdr3_nt: TGTGCCAGCAAAAAGACAGGGGGCTTCTATGGCTACACCTTC
cdr3_aa: CASKKTGGFYGYTF
v_call: TRBV28
clone_size: -
d_call: TRBD1
j_call: TRBJ1-2

cdr3_nt: TGTGCCAGCTCACCACTCCCATCGGCGGGAGGGCCCTCCGGGGAGCTGTTTTTT
cdr3_aa: CASSPLPSAGGPSGELFF
v_call: TRBV18
clone_size: -
d_call: TRBD2
j_call: TRBJ2-2

cdr3_nt: TGTGCCAGCAGCCCATCGTCCGGGACTCTTTACAATGAGCAGTTCTTC
cdr3_aa: CASSPSSGTLYNEQFF
v_call: TRBV9
clone_size: -
d_call: -
j_call: TRBJ2-1